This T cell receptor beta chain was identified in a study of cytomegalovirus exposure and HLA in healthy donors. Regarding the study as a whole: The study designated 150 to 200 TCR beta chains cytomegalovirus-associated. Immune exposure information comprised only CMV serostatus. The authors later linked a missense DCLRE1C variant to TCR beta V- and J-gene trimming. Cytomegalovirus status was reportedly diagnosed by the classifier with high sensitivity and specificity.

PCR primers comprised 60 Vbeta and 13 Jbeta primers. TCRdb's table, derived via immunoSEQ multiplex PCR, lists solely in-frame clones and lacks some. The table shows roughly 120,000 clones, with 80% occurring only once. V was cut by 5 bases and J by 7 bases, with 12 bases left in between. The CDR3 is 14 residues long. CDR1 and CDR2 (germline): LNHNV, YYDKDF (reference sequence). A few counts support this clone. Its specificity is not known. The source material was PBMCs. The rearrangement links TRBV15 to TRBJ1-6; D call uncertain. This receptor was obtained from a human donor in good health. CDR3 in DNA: TGTGCCACCAGCCGCGAAGGAGAAAATTCACCCCTCCACTTT. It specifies CATSREGENSPLHF. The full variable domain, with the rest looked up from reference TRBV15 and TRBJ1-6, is DAMVIQNPRYQVTQFGKPVTLSCSQTLNHNVMYWYQQKSSQAPKLLFHYYDKDFNNEADTPDNFQSRRPNTSFCFLDIRSPGLGDTAMYLCATSREGENSPLHFGNGTRLTVT.